This T cell receptor (beta chain) was obtained from a study of T-cell reconstitution after alpha-beta-depleted transplantation in children. Study-level points and caveats: Where some patients showed high TCRbeta diversity at day 60, it came from recipient T cells and thymic progenitors that had survived. Approximately two months post-transplant, alpha-beta T cells reportedly originated from several hundred expanded graft clones. Most T-cell counts and diversity one year after the transplant came from T cells that were newly produced.

V was shortened by 6 bases and J by 0 bases, with 14 bases between the two germline ends. This CDR3 contains 14 residues. Germline V gene sequence: CDR1 DFQATT, CDR2 SNEGSKA (reference sequence). The authors prepared the TCRbeta library with unique molecular identifiers. From the PCR reads, TCRdb called clonotypes with MiXCR, one entry per CDR3 protein. This table holds about 290,000 distinct CDR3 sequences, around 10% found once. This clonotype was observed many times. The antigen is not known. This chain uses TRBV20-1 with TRBJ1-1, with D maybe TRBD1 (6 bases). This receptor was obtained from a boy under two years old with acute myeloid leukemia, due to receive a stem cell transplant. This specimen consisted of PBMCs, obtained before TCRalphabeta/CD19-depleted stem cell transplant. The CDR3, as DNA: TGCAGTGCCCGCCGGGGACATATGAACACTGAAGCTTTCTTT. Translating gives CSARRGHMNTEAFF.